The clone carrying this T cell receptor (beta chain) has a count of ten or more. TCRdb used MiXCR to reprocess the 5' RACE reads, holding one entry per CDR3 protein. The sample carries some 26,000 distinct CDR3 sequences, about 4% recorded once. These data are taken from a study of early T cells in non-severe SARS-CoV-2 infection. V shed 6 bases, J shed 4 bases, and the junction held 12 bases outside the gene matches. This CDR3 has 15 amino acids. Germline V gives CDR1 MDHEN, CDR2 SYDVKM. The sequence came from an adult who was a healthcare worker with PCR-confirmed SARS-CoV-2 infection or an uninfected control (not recorded which). The chain joins TRBV28 to TRBJ2-7, with 7 bases that match TRBD2. What was sequenced was whole blood. CDR3 nucleotide sequence: TGTGCCAGCAGCCCAGCATGGGCGGGAGTGTACGAGCAGTACTTC. Amino acid sequence: CASSPAWAGVYEQYF.